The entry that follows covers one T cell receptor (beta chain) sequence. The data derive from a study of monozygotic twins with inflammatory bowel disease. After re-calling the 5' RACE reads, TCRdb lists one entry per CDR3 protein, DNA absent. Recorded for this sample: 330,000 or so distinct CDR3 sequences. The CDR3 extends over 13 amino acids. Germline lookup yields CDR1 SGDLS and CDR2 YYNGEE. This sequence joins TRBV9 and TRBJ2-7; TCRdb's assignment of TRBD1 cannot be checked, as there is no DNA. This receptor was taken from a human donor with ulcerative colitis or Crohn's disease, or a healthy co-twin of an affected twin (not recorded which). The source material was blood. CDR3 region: CASSAQQGYEQYF. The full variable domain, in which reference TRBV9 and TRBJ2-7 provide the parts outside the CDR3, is DSGVTQTPKHLITATGQRVTLRCSPRSGDLSVYWYQQSLDQGLQFLIQYYNGEERAKGNILERFSAQQFPDLHSELNLSSLELGDSALYFCASSAQQGYEQYFGPGTRLTVT.